A selection of T cell receptor beta chains follows, all from one sample in a study of T cell changes during pregnancy in multiple sclerosis. The table came from immunoSEQ multiplex PCR; TCRdb's copy has only in-frame clones and leaves some out. The sample lists about 22,000 clones; about 83% were seen once. The specimen comprised CD8+ T cells from peripheral blood mononuclear cells, sampled before pregnancy. The receptors shown here come from a female donor with multiple sclerosis, enrolled in a pregnancy study. CDR3s include the opening cysteine and the closing phenylalanine or tryptophan. A D gene is named only where the DNA matches it firmly. A clone size is listed for some rows: how often the clone was seen (once, few, many), or a class if it is expanded.

j_gene,d_gene,v_gene,abundance,CDR3nt,CDR3aa
TRBJ2-7,TRBD1,TRBV5-1,-,TGCGCCAGCAGCCCAGGGGACAGCTCCTACGAGCAGTACTTC,CASSPGDSSYEQYF
TRBJ2-3,-,TRBV13,-,TGTGCCAGCAGCTTAGGGGTGGGGCGCACAGATACGCAGTATTTT,CASSLGVGRTDTQYF
TRBJ2-3,-,TRBV1,-,TGCACCAGCAGCCAAGTTCCAGCGGGAGGCTCAGATACGCAGTATTTT,CTSSQVPAGGSDTQYF
TRBJ1-2,-,TRBV5-5,-,TGTGCCAGCAGCTTGCTGGGGGCGGATGGCTACACCTTC,CASSLLGADGYTF
TRBJ2-1,TRBD2,TRBV29-1,-,TGCAGCGTTGAAGATATAGCGGGAGGCCGAACCTCCTACAATGAGCAGTTCTTC,CSVEDIAGGRTSYNEQFF
TRBJ1-2,TRBD1,TRBV27,-,TGTGCCAGCAGTTTTACCACAGGGGTCGGGGGCTACACCTTC,CASSFTTGVGGYTF
TRBJ2-2,TRBD1,TRBV7-6,-,TGTGCCAGCAGCACAGGACAGGGGGCGGACTTAGGGCTGTTTTTT,CASSTGQGADLGLFF
TRBJ2-7,TRBD2,TRBV2,-,TGTGCCAGCAGCACCGGGACTAGCGGTTACGAGCAGTACTTC,CASSTGTSGYEQYF
TRBJ2-1,TRBD2,TRBV5-1,-,TGCGCCAGCAGCTTGGCAGCGGGAGGGTTAAGGAATGAGCAGTTCTTC,CASSLAAGGLRNEQFF
TRBJ2-7,-,TRBV6-1,once,TGTGCCAGCAGTGAAGAGCAGGGCTTTACCTACGAGCAGTACTTC,CASSEEQGFTYEQYF
TRBJ2-3,TRBD1,TRBV5-4,-,TGTGCCAGCAGTTCCGGGACAGCTGAACATGACTCCTTAGATACGCAGTATTTT,CASSSGTAEHDSLDTQYF
TRBJ1-1,TRBD1,TRBV4-1,-,TGCGCCAGCAGCCTGCGGGACAGTGAAGCTTTCTTT,CASSLRDSEAFF
TRBJ1-5,TRBD1,TRBV9,-,TGTGCCAGCAGCGAAAGGGGGGACAGGGGTTTAAGCCCCCAGCATTTT,CASSERGDRGLSPQHF
TRBJ2-7,-,TRBV29-1,-,TGCAGCGTTGAACAAGCTGTTGGCTACGAGCAGTACTTC,CSVEQAVGYEQYF
TRBJ2-7,-,TRBV7-6,-,TGTGCCAGCAGCTTAGGTCTCAGGGACACAGCCTACGAGCAGTACTTC,CASSLGLRDTAYEQYF
TRBJ2-1,TRBD2,TRBV5-1,-,TGCGCCAGCAGCTTCATCGGACTAGCGGGGGGGAGCTCCTACAATGAGCAGTTCTTC,CASSFIGLAGGSSYNEQFF
TRBJ1-5,TRBD1,TRBV27,-,TGTGCCAGCAGTCCATACAGGGGGAGCAATCAGCCCCAGCATTTT,CASSPYRGSNQPQHF
TRBJ2-7,TRBD2,TRBV5-1,-,TGCGCCAGCAGCTTGGTTAGCGGGAGTGCGTACGAGCAGTACTTC,CASSLVSGSAYEQYF
TRBJ1-2,-,TRBV27,-,TGTGCCAGCAGTTTATCGGTAGGAGTCTATGGCTACACCTTC,CASSLSVGVYGYTF
TRBJ2-7,TRBD2,TRBV4-2,-,TGTGCCAGCAGCCAACTGGGACTAGCGGAGGGCGGCTCCTACGAGCAGTACTTC,CASSQLGLAEGGSYEQYF